This T cell receptor (beta chain) was recorded in a study of cytomegalovirus exposure and HLA in healthy donors. Study-wide results and limits: The study designated about 180 TCR beta chains cytomegalovirus-associated. CMV antigen specificity was confirmed in vitro for a few CMV-associated chains. Cytomegalovirus status was reportedly diagnosed by the classifier with high sensitivity and specificity.

The CDR3 is 12 residues long. Trimming at V came to 3 bases and at J to 6 bases, leaving 4 bases not matched to a gene. Germline V gene data show CDR1 as GTSNPN and CDR2 as SVGIG (reference sequence). The table came from immunoSEQ multiplex PCR; TCRdb's copy has only in-frame clones and leaves some out. The table shows about 170,000 clones, with around nine tenths occurring only once. Concerning this clone itself: Its antigen is not identified.

It was the approximately 110-subject validation cohort, separate from the approximately 700-subject first cohort, to which the donors belonged. The chain is built from TRBV30 and TRBJ1-2; 7 bases align to TRBD1. The source material was PBMCs. This TCR derives from a woman aged 25-40 years in good health and CMV-seronegative. CDR3 sequence (DNA): TGTGCCTGGAGAGAAGGGGGCAATGGCTACACCTTC. Translated, it gives CAWREGGNGYTF.